This is a list of T cell receptor beta chains from one sample in a study of CD8 T cells in ankylosing spondylitis. TCRdb itself ran the 5' RACE reads through MiXCR, one entry per CDR3 protein. The sample contains about 440,000 distinct CDR3 sequences, about a sixth of which appear only once. The sequencing sample was made of blood, either unsorted or a sorted T cell fraction (not recorded which). Receptor source: a male donor with ankylosing spondylitis. CDR3s include the opening cysteine and the closing phenylalanine or tryptophan. The D gene is left open where the match is weak. Clone size is stated in some rows and not others, as once, few, many or a class when expanded.

d_gene | j_gene | v_gene | abundance | CDR3nt | CDR3aa
TRBD2 | TRBJ2-2 | TRBV12-3/TRBV12-4 | many | TGTGCCAGCAGTTTAGCGGGACTAGCGGACACCGGGGAGCTGTTTTTT | CASSLAGLADTGELFF
- | TRBJ2-2 | TRBV6-5 | few | TGTGCCAGCAGTTACAGGGGGTGGACCGGGGAGCTGTTTTTT | CASSYRGWTGELFF
- | TRBJ1-1 | TRBV5-4 | once | TGTGCCAGCAGCTTCGTGGGCCCGGGCACTGAAGCTTTCTTT | CASSFVGPGTEAFF
TRBD2 | TRBJ2-7 | TRBV6-1 | - | TGTGCCAGCAGTGGAGGACTAGGGTTATCCTACGAGCAGTACTTC | CASSGGLGLSYEQYF
- | TRBJ2-6 | TRBV7-2 | - | TGTGCCAGCAGCTTAGCGCGGAGACTCCGCTTGGGGGCCAACGTCCTGACTTTC | CASSLARRLRLGANVLTF
TRBD2 | TRBJ2-5 | TRBV20-1 | few | TGCAGTGCTCATGGGACTAAACAAGAGACCCAGTACTTC | CSAHGTKQETQYF
TRBD1 | TRBJ1-6 | TRBV20-1 | - | TGCAGTGCGTACAGGGGATTTAATTCACCCCTCCACTTT | CSAYRGFNSPLHF
- | TRBJ1-1 | TRBV27 | many | TGTGCCAGCAGAACCACCATCCGCGGAGGGGGAGGCACTGAAGCTTTCTTT | CASRTTIRGGGGTEAFF
TRBD2 | TRBJ2-7 | TRBV5-1 | - | TGCGCCAGCAGCTCGGGGGGTCCGCGAGAGCAGTACTTC | CASSSGGPREQYF
- | TRBJ1-6 | TRBV7-9 | - | TGTGCCAGCAGCTTAGGACCGGGGCCACCCCTCCACTTT | CASSLGPGPPLHF
TRBD1 | TRBJ2-5 | TRBV4-2 | few | TGTGCCAGCAGCCCAGGGGTCGCAGGGGGCGGGCGTAGAGAGACCCAGTACTTC | CASSPGVAGGGRRETQYF
TRBD2 | TRBJ2-3 | TRBV4-1 | many | TGCGCCAGCAGCCCGAGGAGCGGGACTAGCACAGATACGCAGTATTTT | CASSPRSGTSTDTQYF
- | TRBJ2-7 | TRBV11-3 | few | TGTGCCAGCAGCCCCGGGGCCCCGCACTCCTACGAGCAGTACTTC | CASSPGAPHSYEQYF
TRBD1 | TRBJ2-3 | TRBV6-1 | - | TGTGCCAGCAGACTGGACAGGAGAATCACAGATACGCAGTATTTT | CASRLDRRITDTQYF
- | TRBJ1-5 | TRBV24-1 | - | TGTGCCACCAGTGGGGGCGGAGTTCGCGATAGCAATCAGCCCCAGCATTTT | CATSGGGVRDSNQPQHF
TRBD2 | TRBJ2-7 | TRBV7-9 | few | TGTGCCAGCAGCTTATCCAGACTAGCGGGGGACTACGAGCAGTACTTC | CASSLSRLAGDYEQYF
- | TRBJ1-5 | TRBV27 | few | TGTGCCAGCAGTTTCAAGTTTAGCAATCAGCCCCAGCATTTT | CASSFKFSNQPQHF
- | TRBJ2-1 | TRBV18 | - | TGTGCCAGCTCACCACCGGATGCGAACAATGAGCAGTTCTTC | CASSPPDANNEQFF
- | TRBJ2-1 | TRBV7-2 | few | TGTGCCAGCAGCCTCCCCGGGGGCCCTTATGAGCAGTTCTTC | CASSLPGGPYEQFF
- | TRBJ2-1 | TRBV28 | - | TGTGCCAGCAGTTATCGGACGTGGAGCTCCTACAATGAGCAGTTCTTC | CASSYRTWSSYNEQFF
- | TRBJ2-2 | TRBV3-1 | - | TGTGCCAGCAGCGATTTGTTGACAGGCGGCCCCGGGGAGCTGTTTTTT | CASSDLLTGGPGELFF
- | TRBJ2-5 | TRBV25-1 | - | TGTGCCAGCAGTGATGCCATGAAGGCACGCGAGACCCAGTACTTC | CASSDAMKARETQYF
- | TRBJ1-1 | TRBV5-1 | many | TGCGCCAGCAGCTTCGGAGGTTTGGGCACTGAAGCTTTCTTT | CASSFGGLGTEAFF
TRBD1 | TRBJ2-2 | TRBV12-3/TRBV12-4 | - | TGTGCCAGCAGTGACCCCCCGGGACAGGGAAACACCGGGGAGCTGTTTTTT | CASSDPPGQGNTGELFF
- | TRBJ2-3 | TRBV12-3/TRBV12-4 | - | TGTGCCAGCAGTTTAGCGCTCCCCGGGCCTAGCACAGATACGCAGTATTTT | CASSLALPGPSTDTQYF
- | TRBJ2-5 | TRBV5-1 | few | TGCGCCAGCAGCTTGTGGCAGGGGATAGAGACCCAGTACTTC | CASSLWQGIETQYF
TRBD1 | TRBJ2-3 | TRBV10-3 | few | TGTGCCATCAGTGACCCCGGGACAGGGGGCACAGATACGCAGTATTTT | CAISDPGTGGTDTQYF
TRBD1 | TRBJ1-1 | TRBV7-9 | few | TGTGCCAGCAGCTTAGGGGACAGGGGAACTTTCTTT | CASSLGDRGTFF
TRBD2 | TRBJ2-7 | TRBV7-8 | few | TGTGCCAGCAGCCAGGGACTAGCGGGAGTTAACGAGCAGTACTTC | CASSQGLAGVNEQYF
TRBD2 | TRBJ2-5 | TRBV5-1 | few | TGCGCCAGCAGCTTGGGAAGTGGGACTAGACCCGCGGTGGAGACCCAGTACTTC | CASSLGSGTRPAVETQYF
- | TRBJ2-1 | TRBV20-1 | few | TGCAGTGCTGAGTGGGGCCAGAATGAGCAGTTCTTC | CSAEWGQNEQFF